Listed below are T cell receptor beta chains from one sample, sequenced in a study of vaccination effects on CD4 cells after COVID-19. Sequencing used immunoSEQ multiplex PCR; TCRdb keeps in-frame clones, though not all of them. The sample shows roughly 64,000 clones, approximately 72% of them seen only once. Antigens of these TCRs are unknown. Sequenced material: CD4+ T cells from PBMCs cultured without peptide, taken before COVID-19 vaccination. The receptors come from a human donor who had a prior SARS-CoV-2 infection. Each CDR3 is given with its conserved first and last residue. The D gene is left open where the match is weak. Only part of the rows carry a size: once, few, many, or a class if the clone is expanded.

NA,TRBV5-6,TRBJ1-2,NA,CASSLAGVPGYTF,TGTGCCAGCAGCTTGGCTGGGGTTCCTGGCTACACCTTC
NA,TRBV18,TRBJ1-5,TRBD1,CASSPDRTQPQHF,TGTGCCAGCTCTCCGGACAGGACCCAGCCCCAGCATTTT
NA,TRBV5-6,TRBJ1-2,NA,CASSTGTEWRYTF,TGTGCCAGCAGCACCGGGACGGAATGGCGCTACACCTTC
NA,TRBV24-1,TRBJ1-5,NA,CATSATPRDQPQHF,TGTGCCACCAGTGCCACGCCGAGGGATCAGCCCCAGCATTTT
NA,TRBV15,TRBJ1-2,NA,CATSRDRGSSEANYGYTF,TGTGCCACCAGCAGAGATAGGGGGTCTTCCGAAGCTAACTATGGCTACACCTTC
NA,TRBV15,TRBJ2-5,NA,CATSREKGGETQYF,TGTGCCACCAGCAGAGAGAAGGGTGGAGAGACCCAGTACTTC
NA,TRBV2,TRBJ1-5,NA,CASSDISNQPQHF,TGTGCCAGCAGTGACATCAGCAATCAGCCCCAGCATTTT
NA,TRBV19,TRBJ1-1,TRBD1,CASNKQGLMNTEAFF,TGTGCCAGTAACAAACAGGGGTTGATGAACACTGAAGCTTTCTTT
NA,TRBV5-1,TRBJ1-6,NA,CASSLLTVWNSPLHF,TGCGCCAGCAGCTTACTCACGGTATGGAATTCACCCCTCCACTTT
NA,TRBV7-2,TRBJ2-1,NA,CASSLAGVLTYNEQFF,TGTGCCAGCAGCTTAGCGGGGGTATTAACCTACAATGAGCAGTTCTTC
NA,TRBV5-6,TRBJ1-2,TRBD1,CASIRGGDRGRRNYGYTF,TGTGCCAGCATCCGGGGAGGGGACAGGGGGCGAAGGAACTATGGCTACACCTTC
NA,TRBV2,TRBJ1-3,TRBD1,CASSRRQGATGNTIYF,TGTGCCAGCAGCCGAAGACAGGGGGCAACCGGAAACACCATATATTTT
NA,TRBV3-1/TRBV3-2,TRBJ1-2,TRBD1,CASSQATTGTGYTF,TGTGCCAGCAGCCAGGCTACGACAGGGACTGGCTACACCTTC
NA,TRBV11-2,TRBJ2-5,NA,CATRREQETQYF,TGTGCCACACGCCGGGAACAAGAGACCCAGTACTTC
NA,TRBV5-1,TRBJ2-3,TRBD2,CASSLGLAVDTQYF,TGCGCCAGCAGCTTGGGGCTAGCGGTGGATACGCAGTATTTT
once,TRBV5-4,TRBJ1-2,NA,CASSLEGSSYGYTF,TGTGCCAGCAGCTTGGAGGGTTCTAGCTATGGCTACACCTTC
NA,TRBV2,TRBJ2-1,TRBD1,CASRDRGNEQFF,TGTGCCAGCAGGGACAGGGGCAATGAGCAGTTCTTC
NA,TRBV11-3,TRBJ2-3,TRBD1,CASSSKGTGGTDTQYF,TGTGCCAGCAGCTCAAAAGGGACAGGCGGCACAGATACGCAGTATTTT
NA,TRBV18,TRBJ1-3,NA,CASSLLSDSDSGNTIYF,TGTGCCAGCTCACTCCTAAGCGACAGTGACTCTGGAAACACCATATATTTT
NA,TRBV2,TRBJ1-1,TRBD1,CASSELRGAQNTEAFF,TGTGCCAGCAGTGAACTCAGGGGGGCACAGAACACTGAAGCTTTCTTT
NA,TRBV7-3,TRBJ2-1,TRBD2,CASSFHPGLAGNEQFF,TGTGCCAGCAGCTTCCATCCGGGACTAGCGGGAAATGAGCAGTTCTTC
NA,TRBV24-1,TRBJ2-1,TRBD2,CATGTSGMYEQFF,TGTGCCACCGGGACTAGCGGGATGTATGAGCAGTTCTTC
NA,TRBV5-6,TRBJ2-3,NA,CASSLYSRTDTQYF,TGTGCCAGCAGCTTATATTCTAGAACAGATACGCAGTATTTT
NA,TRBV4-1,TRBJ2-7,NA,CASSRTMIAYEQYF,TGCGCCAGCAGCCGGACCATGATTGCCTACGAGCAGTACTTC
NA,TRBV21-1,TRBJ1-2,NA,CASSKVAAHGYTF,TGTGCCAGCAGCAAAGTTGCCGCCCATGGCTACACCTTC
NA,TRBV5-1,TRBJ2-7,NA,CASNSQGYEQYF,TGCGCCAGCAACTCCCAGGGGTACGAGCAGTACTTC
NA,TRBV5-4,TRBJ2-5,TRBD2,CASSLSPNRLAGETQYF,TGTGCCAGCAGCTTGTCCCCCAATCGACTAGCAGGAGAGACCCAGTACTTC
NA,TRBV21-1,TRBJ1-2,NA,CAEVGYGYTF,TGTGCGGAGGTCGGCTATGGCTACACCTTC
NA,TRBV5-1,TRBJ2-7,NA,CASSLGGGHSYEQYF,TGCGCCAGCAGCTTGGGTGGGGGGCACTCCTACGAGCAGTACTTC
NA,TRBV4-3,TRBJ2-3,TRBD2,CASSRRTSGSPDTQYF,TGCGCCAGCAGCCGGCGGACTAGCGGGAGTCCAGATACGCAGTATTTT
NA,TRBV15,TRBJ2-1,NA,CATSRDGGYNEQFF,TGTGCCACCAGCAGAGATGGGGGGTACAATGAGCAGTTCTTC
NA,TRBV18,TRBJ2-1,NA,CASSPGISYNEQFF,TGTGCCAGCTCCCCGGGGATATCCTACAATGAGCAGTTCTTC
NA,TRBV30,TRBJ1-4,NA,CAWSVQLGGANEKLFF,TGTGCCTGGAGTGTCCAACTCGGGGGGGCTAATGAAAAACTGTTTTTT
NA,TRBV4-3,TRBJ2-1,TRBD2,CASSQGSGTNNEQFF,TGCGCCAGCAGCCAGGGTAGCGGGACAAACAATGAGCAGTTCTTC
NA,TRBV7-2,TRBJ1-2,NA,CASSFQGGYYGYTF,TGTGCCAGCAGCTTTCAAGGGGGGTACTATGGCTACACCTTC
NA,TRBV30,TRBJ1-1,NA,CAWSRKGEGGAEAFF,TGTGCCTGGAGTCGAAAAGGAGAGGGGGGAGCTGAAGCTTTCTTT
NA,TRBV7-9,TRBJ2-3,NA,CASSQRGTDTQYF,TGTGCCAGCAGCCAACGGGGCACAGATACGCAGTATTTT
NA,TRBV5-6,TRBJ2-7,TRBD2,CASSLGWTSGRQYF,TGTGCCAGCAGCTTGGGGTGGACTAGCGGGCGGCAGTACTTC
NA,TRBV4-3,TRBJ2-1,NA,CASSQDPTGWSSYNEQFF,TGCGCCAGCAGCCAAGATCCCACGGGGTGGAGCTCCTACAATGAGCAGTTCTTC
NA,TRBV24-1,TRBJ2-1,NA,CATSDSSGDRGNEQFF,TGTGCCACCAGTGATTCTAGCGGGGACAGGGGCAATGAGCAGTTCTTC
once,TRBV6-5,TRBJ2-4,NA,CASTVFAPNRIQYF,TGTGCCAGCACGGTTTTCGCACCGAACCGAATTCAGTACTTC
NA,TRBV20-1,TRBJ1-2,NA,CSASAGDLYGYTF,TGCAGTGCTAGTGCAGGGGACCTCTATGGCTACACCTTC
NA,TRBV24-1,TRBJ2-5,NA,CATSDLVGFQETQYF,TGTGCCACCAGTGATTTGGTAGGATTCCAAGAGACCCAGTACTTC
NA,TRBV7-2,TRBJ2-7,NA,CASSLEVGNYEQYF,TGTGCCAGCAGCTTAGAGGTCGGGAACTACGAGCAGTACTTC
NA,TRBV7-2,TRBJ1-1,NA,CASSETGLNTEAFF,TGTGCCAGCAGCGAAACAGGGTTGAACACTGAAGCTTTCTTT
NA,TRBV18,TRBJ2-1,NA,CASSSLGENEQFF,TGTGCCAGCTCATCCCTTGGCGAAAATGAGCAGTTCTTC
NA,TRBV18,TRBJ2-6,NA,CASSLTTSGANVLTF,TGTGCCAGCTCACTAACGACTTCTGGGGCCAACGTCCTGACTTTC
NA,TRBV5-6,TRBJ2-7,NA,CASSHSGTHWSYEQYF,TGTGCCAGCAGCCATTCCGGGACCCACTGGTCCTACGAGCAGTACTTC
NA,TRBV9,TRBJ2-5,NA,CASSHSGETQYF,TGTGCCAGCAGCCATTCCGGAGAGACCCAGTACTTC
NA,TRBV19,TRBJ1-1,TRBD1,CASSIGQGAQTEAFF,TGTGCCAGTAGTATAGGACAGGGGGCGCAGACTGAAGCTTTCTTT